The rows below give T cell receptor beta chains drawn from one sample of a study of shared T cell receptors in the human thymus. Only in-frame clones appear in the TCRdb table, and some are missing; sequencing was by immunoSEQ multiplex PCR. The sample holds 720,000 or so clones, 80% to 90% seen once. These same records also appear under a second study, on human thymus T cells.

Sequencing input: thymocytes. Receptors originate from a girl under three years old with a congenital heart defect. Each CDR3 is given with its conserved first and last residue. The order of the fields is J gene, clone size, D gene, V gene, CDR3 DNA, CDR3 protein. The D gene is left open where the match is weak. Only part of the rows carry a size: once, few, many, or a class if the clone is expanded.

TRBJ1-2 | NA | NA | TRBV5-4 | TGTGCCAGCAGCTTCAGGGGTTCTAACTATGGCTACACCTTC | CASSFRGSNYGYTF
TRBJ1-1 | NA | NA | TRBV5-6 | TGTGCCAGCAGCTCACCCGATGAGGGGGACATGAACACTGAAGCTTTCTTT | CASSSPDEGDMNTEAFF
TRBJ2-5 | NA | TRBD1 | TRBV5-1 | TGCGCCAGCAGCTCAGGACAGGGAGGAAAGACCCAGTACTTC | CASSSGQGGKTQYF
TRBJ2-3 | NA | TRBD1 | TRBV7-9 | TGTGCCAGCAGCTTAGGAGGGGGCTTCGGAGATACGCAGTATTTT | CASSLGGGFGDTQYF
TRBJ2-7 | NA | NA | TRBV29-1 | TGCAGCGTTGAAGAGGGCCTCGACAGCTACGAGCAGTACTTC | CSVEEGLDSYEQYF
TRBJ1-2 | once | NA | TRBV18 | TGTGCCAGCTCATCACCACGTCCACAGGATAAAGTCTATGGCTACACCTTC | CASSSPRPQDKVYGYTF
TRBJ2-7 | few | NA | TRBV29-1 | TGCAGCGTTGAAGGGGGGGGCCGGGCCTACGAGCAGTACTTC | CSVEGGGRAYEQYF
TRBJ2-1 | NA | NA | TRBV18 | TGTGCCAGCTCGCAAACAGGGTGCCCTTACAATGAGCAGTTCTTC | CASSQTGCPYNEQFF
TRBJ1-6 | few | TRBD1 | TRBV5-4 | TGTGCCAGCAGCTTGACTACCACGACAGGGGACAATTCACCCCTCCACTTT | CASSLTTTTGDNSPLHF
TRBJ1-2 | NA | NA | TRBV9 | TGTGCCACCGAGCGAATTGACAGGTCGGTTGATTATGGCTACACCTTC | CATERIDRSVDYGYTF
TRBJ2-5 | NA | NA | TRBV5-4 | TGTGCCAGCAGCTCGGGGTATCGGGAGACCCAGTACTTC | CASSSGYRETQYF
TRBJ2-6 | NA | NA | TRBV5-1 | TGCGCCAGCAGCTTGGCAGGGAGGAGTACTGGGGCCAACGTCCTGACTTTC | CASSLAGRSTGANVLTF
TRBJ2-6 | NA | NA | TRBV5-1 | TGCGCCAGCAGCTTGACTATTCAGGGGGGTGGCTCTGGGGCCAACGTCCTGACTTTC | CASSLTIQGGGSGANVLTF
TRBJ2-3 | NA | TRBD1 | TRBV5-5 | TGTGCCAGCAGCTTCCCGACAGGGGGGAGCACAGATACGCAGTATTTT | CASSFPTGGSTDTQYF
TRBJ1-6 | NA | NA | TRBV5-4 | TGTGCCAGCAGCTTCTCGGGGAGCCCCTATAATTCACCCCTCCACTTT | CASSFSGSPYNSPLHF
TRBJ1-3 | NA | TRBD1 | TRBV13 | TGTGCCAGCAGCACCGGTCTGGACAGGATGGGTGGAAACACCATATATTTT | CASSTGLDRMGGNTIYF
TRBJ2-1 | NA | TRBD2 | TRBV5-4 | TGTGCCAGCAGCCCCCATCCCCGACTAGCGGAGGGCCCTTCCTACAATGAGCAGTTCTTC | CASSPHPRLAEGPSYNEQFF
TRBJ1-4 | NA | NA | TRBV28 | TGTGCCAGCAGTCCAGAGGTGGAGGAAAAACTGTTTTTT | CASSPEVEEKLFF